What follows is one TCR beta chain and its context. The antigen remains unidentified. This sample stems from a study of T cell responses to AZD1222 COVID-19 vaccine. Turning to the study itself: The analysis combined second doses at about 4 or about 12 weeks.

Here immunoSEQ multiplex PCR was the method, and the copy in TCRdb shows in-frame clones only, minus some. The data show 45,000 or so clones, approximately 83% seen once. V was clipped by 5 bases and J by 5 bases; unmatched bases: 15. There are 17 residues in the CDR3. Looked up from germline, CDR1 is SGHAT and CDR2 is FQNNGV. Study-level points and caveats: Baseline serostatus was positive in only a handful of AZD1222 recipients. Sampling that yielded the repertoires occurred only after the peak T cell response. Nearly half of the spike-specific TCRs reportedly recognize variant regions that carry no mutations.

The clonotype comes from an adult in good health. The chain has TRBV11-2 and TRBJ2-7; 10 bases align to TRBD2. The sequenced sample was peripheral blood, obtained on day 0 of AZD1222 vaccination. CDR3 sequence: CASSPPPWLAGDHEQYF. In nucleotides, the CDR3 is TGTGCCAGCAGCCCGCCCCCCTGGCTAGCGGGAGACCACGAGCAGTACTTC.